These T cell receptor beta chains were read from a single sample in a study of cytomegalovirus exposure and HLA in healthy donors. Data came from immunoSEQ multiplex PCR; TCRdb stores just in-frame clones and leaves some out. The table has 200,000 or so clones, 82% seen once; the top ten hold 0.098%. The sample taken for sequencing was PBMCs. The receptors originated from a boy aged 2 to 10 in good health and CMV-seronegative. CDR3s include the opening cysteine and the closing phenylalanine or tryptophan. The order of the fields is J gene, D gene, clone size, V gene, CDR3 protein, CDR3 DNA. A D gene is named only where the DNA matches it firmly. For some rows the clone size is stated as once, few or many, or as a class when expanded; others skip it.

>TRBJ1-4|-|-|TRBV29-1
CSVRTDYNEKLFF
TGCAGCGTTCGGACAGATTATAATGAAAAACTGTTTTTT
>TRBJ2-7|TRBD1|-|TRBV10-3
CAISPKSSHPGQGNYEQYF
TGTGCCATCAGTCCCAAAAGTTCACACCCGGGACAGGGGAACTACGAGCAGTACTTC
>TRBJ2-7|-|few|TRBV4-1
CASSQVSRSYEQYF
TGCGCCAGCAGCCAAGTATCCAGGTCCTACGAGCAGTACTTC
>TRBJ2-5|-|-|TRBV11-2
CASSAIEAQYF
TGTGCCAGCAGCGCCATCGAGGCCCAGTACTTC
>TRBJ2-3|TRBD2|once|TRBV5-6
CASSLGLAGTRDTQYF
TGTGCCAGCAGCTTGGGCCTAGCGGGGACTCGGGATACGCAGTATTTT
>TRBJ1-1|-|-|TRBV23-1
CAGPPGETEAFF
TGCGCCGGACCTCCCGGGGAAACTGAAGCTTTCTTT
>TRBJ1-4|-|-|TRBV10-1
CASRVRPLAATNEKLFF
TGCGCCAGCAGGGTACGGCCCTTAGCGGCAACTAATGAAAAACTGTTTTTT
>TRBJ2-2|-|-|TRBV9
CASSPRKSNVGSTGELFF
TGTGCCAGCAGCCCTAGGAAGTCGAACGTGGGGAGCACCGGGGAGCTGTTTTTT
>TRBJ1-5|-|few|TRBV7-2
CASSFYSNQPQHF
TGTGCCAGCAGCTTCTATAGCAATCAGCCCCAGCATTTT
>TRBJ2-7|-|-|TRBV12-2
CASRSSPPGEVSEQYF
TGTGCAAGTCGCTCTAGCCCCCCAGGGGAAGTATCCGAGCAGTACTTC
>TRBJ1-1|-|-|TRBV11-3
CASSLGLAGREIPEAFF
TGTGCCAGCAGCTTAGGGTTAGCGGGCAGGGAGATTCCTGAAGCTTTCTTT
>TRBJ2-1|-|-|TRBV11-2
CASSSPPSDEQFF
TGTGCCAGCAGCTCCCCCCCGAGCGATGAGCAGTTCTTC
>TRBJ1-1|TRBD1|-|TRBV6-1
CASNTGGANTEAFF
TGTGCCAGCAATACAGGGGGCGCGAACACTGAAGCTTTCTTT
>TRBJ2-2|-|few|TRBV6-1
CASSASWNTGELFF
TGTGCCAGCAGTGCGAGCTGGAACACCGGGGAGCTGTTTTTT
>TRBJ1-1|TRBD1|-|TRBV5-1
CASSLVQGRGNTEAFF
TGCGCCAGCAGCTTGGTACAGGGGCGAGGGAACACTGAAGCTTTCTTT
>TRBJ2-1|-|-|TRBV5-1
CASSLDSSNNEQFF
TGCGCCAGCAGCTTGGATTCTAGCAACAATGAGCAGTTCTTC
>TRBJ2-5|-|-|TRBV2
CASSEPPSGETQYF
TGTGCCAGCAGTGAACCTCCCAGCGGCGAGACCCAGTACTTC
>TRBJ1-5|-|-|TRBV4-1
CASSPPLSNQPQHF
TGCGCCAGCAGCCCCCCCCTTAGCAATCAGCCCCAGCATTTT
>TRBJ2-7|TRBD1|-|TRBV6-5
CASSRETGLYEQYF
TGTGCCAGCAGTAGAGAGACAGGGCTCTACGAGCAGTACTTC
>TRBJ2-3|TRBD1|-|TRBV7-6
CASSTGTGGSSTDTQYF
TGTGCCAGCAGCACCGGGACAGGGGGCTCAAGCACAGATACGCAGTATTTT
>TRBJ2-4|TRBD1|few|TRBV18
CASSLPLGTGPSIQYF
TGTGCCAGCTCATTGCCGCTGGGGACAGGGCCCAGCATTCAGTACTTC
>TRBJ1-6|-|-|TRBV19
CASSIRGDSPLHF
TGTGCCAGTAGTATCCGGGGTGATTCACCCCTCCACTTT
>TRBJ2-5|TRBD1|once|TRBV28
CASSLGTASQETQYF
TGTGCCAGCAGTCTTGGGACAGCTAGCCAAGAGACCCAGTACTTC
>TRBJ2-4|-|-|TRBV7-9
CASSPQGNIQYF
TGTGCCAGCAGCCCTCAGGGAAACATTCAGTACTTC
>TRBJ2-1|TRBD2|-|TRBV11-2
CASSLDGGSSYNEQFF
TGTGCCAGCAGCTTAGATGGCGGGAGCTCCTACAATGAGCAGTTCTTC
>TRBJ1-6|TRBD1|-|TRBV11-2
CASRRGTALNSPLHF
TGTGCCAGCAGGCGTGGGACAGCCCTTAATTCACCCCTCCACTTT
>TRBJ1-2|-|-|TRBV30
CAFMRGQSVYGYTF
TGTGCCTTCATGCGGGGGCAGTCAGTCTATGGCTACACCTTC
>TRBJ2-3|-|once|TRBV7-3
CASRQDFSTDTQYF
TGTGCCAGCAGACAGGATTTTAGCACAGATACGCAGTATTTT
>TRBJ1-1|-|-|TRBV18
CASSSLTDLNTEAFF
TGTGCCAGCTCATCCTTGACAGACTTAAACACTGAAGCTTTCTTT
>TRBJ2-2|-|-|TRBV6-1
CASRHQQSTGELFF
TGTGCCAGCAGACATCAACAGAGCACCGGGGAGCTGTTTTTT